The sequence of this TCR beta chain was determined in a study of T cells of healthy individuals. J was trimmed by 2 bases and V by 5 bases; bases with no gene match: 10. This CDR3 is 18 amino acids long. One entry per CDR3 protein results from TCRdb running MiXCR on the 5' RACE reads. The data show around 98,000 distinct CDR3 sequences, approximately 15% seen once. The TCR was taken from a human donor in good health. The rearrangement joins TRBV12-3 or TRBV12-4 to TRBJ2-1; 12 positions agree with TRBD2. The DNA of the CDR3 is TGTGCCAGCAGTCCACCGACTAGCGGGGGAACCCCCTACAATGAGCAGTTCTTC. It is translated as CASSPPTSGGTPYNEQFF.